The T cell receptor (beta chain) described here comes from a study of T cell repertoires in cytomegalovirus infection. On the study more broadly: Well-studied HLA-B-restricted CMV epitopes were used in the study alongside recently identified HLA-C-restricted ones. Indications of both CMV infection and matching HLA type were provided by public TCR beta signatures.

Using its own MiXCR run on the reads, TCRdb lists one record per CDR3 protein. Of around 230,000 distinct CDR3 sequences listed, around 35% are singletons. Study results and limitations: Cumulative frequency (of public TCR beta family members) identified carriers of CMV plus the relevant HLA. Dominating the ex vivo response were HLA-C-restricted CMV-specific TCR beta clonotypes.

On this clonotype itself: Antigen unknown.

The CDR3 loop spans 12 amino acids. CDR1 is MDHEN, CDR2 SYDVKM, per germline. Trimming removed 5 bases from V and 7 bases from J, with 12 bases in between. The sequence was obtained from a human donor in good health (CMV status not recorded). Some clones in this sample may be carry-over from other donors' samples. The rearrangement uses TRBV28 and TRBJ2-7, with D perhaps matching TRBD1 (6 bases). The material sequenced was CD8+ T cells from cultured PBMCs, taken from culture after CMV antigen stimulation. CDR3 protein: CASSTGILEQYF. In DNA form, the CDR3 reads TGTGCCAGCAGTACAGGGATTTTGGAGCAGTACTTC.